This entry features one TCR beta chain sequence. What it binds is unknown. This table comes from immunoSEQ multiplex PCR, and its TCRdb copy is limited to in-frame clones, with some not included. The sample carries around 400,000 clones, 83% recorded once. The sample's treatment: roughly 20 received Ad26.COV2.S at low or high dose, single or two shots; 5 received placebo; per-sample allocation not given. The samples were gathered on day 63 after the first injection of vaccine or placebo. The data belong to a study of Ad26.COV2.S vaccination and SARS-CoV-2 variants. Study-wide context: The donor participated in the COV1001 trial, in its Ad26.COV2.S arm. Study outcomes and limitations: Breadth and depth estimates from TCRs may understate total T cell responses.

From germline, CDR1 is DFQATT and CDR2 SNEGSKA (reference sequence). Trimming removed 3 bases at V and 0 bases at J, with 6 bases between. The CDR3 totals 14 residues. The chain links TRBV20-1 to TRBJ2-6; perhaps TRBD1 as D (5 bases). The TCR comes from a person between 18 and 59 years old who received the Ad26.COV2.S COVID-19 vaccine or a placebo. The material sequenced was peripheral blood, taken in a trial of Ad26.COV2.S vaccine versus placebo. The CDR3 sequence is CSASRGSGANVLTF. In DNA, the CDR3 is TGCAGTGCTAGTAGGGGCTCTGGGGCCAACGTCCTGACTTTC.